This TCR beta chain derives from a study of CD8 T cells in ankylosing spondylitis. A quantitative 5'-RACE method, one with molecular barcodes, was used to make TCR beta libraries. TCRdb recomputed calls from the 5' RACE reads with MiXCR, one row per CDR3 protein. The table has under 30,000 distinct CDR3 sequences, over 7% seen once; the top ten hold 25% to 35%. This clonotype has only a few counts. As yet, its antigen is unknown. Study-wide points: In ankylosing spondylitis patients, matched synovial fluid reportedly showed significant enrichment of disease-linked clones. Typical of ankylosing spondylitis blood, it appeared, was a TCR beta motif of eight highly homologous variants. Disease-linked clones, CD8+, were relatively rare in peripheral blood.

Trimming shortened V by 3 bases and J by 5 bases, and 15 bases separated the two germline ends. There are 15 residues in the CDR3. The V gene's germline CDR1 is SGDLS and CDR2 YYNGEE. Sequenced input: blood. The chain carries TRBV9 and TRBJ2-1, with D possibly matching TRBD1 (7 bases). The clonotype was recovered from a male donor with ankylosing spondylitis or in good health (not recorded which). The CDR3 DNA sequence: TGTGCCAGCAGCGCCGCAGGGGGGACGCACAATGAGCAGTTCTTC. It specifies CASSAAGGTHNEQFF.